These 21 T cell receptor beta chains came from one sample sequenced in a study of blood T cell repertoires in COVID-19 (dated by TCRdb to 2020 to 2022). Receptor amplification or capture employed the immunoSEQ multiplex PCR assay. TCRdb limited this immuneACCESS table to in-frame rearrangements with V and J called. A share of clones is missing; checked studies link under half to unresolved V genes, and the rest is unexplained. This sample holds more than 250,000 clones; around 88% were observed only once. Around 1.2% of the sample is taken by the ten largest. The sequenced material came from PBMCs or T cells enriched from blood (not recorded which). These TCRs come from a woman between 40 and 50 years old with acute COVID-19.

The chain joins TRBV24-1 to TRBJ1-4; a weak D match, TRBD1 (5 bases). V lost 4 bases to trimming and J lost 4 bases, with 12 bases between them. Germline V gene lookup returns CDR1 KGHDR and CDR2 SFDVKD. The CDR3 sequence is 15 residues long. CDR3 loop: CATSDAGPDNEKLFF. DNA for the CDR3: TGTGCCACCAGTGACGCAGGGCCGGATAATGAAAAACTGTTTTTT.

The chain joins TRBV18 to TRBJ2-3, with 9 bases matching TRBD1. Trimming took 3 bases from V and 4 from J; bases not matched to a gene: 8. CDR1 KGHSH and CDR2 LQKENI come from the germline V gene. This CDR3 spans 16 amino acids. As DNA, the CDR3 is TGTGCCAGCTCACCTTCCGGGACAGGGAATGCAGATACGCAGTATTTT. As protein: CASSPSGTGNADTQYF.

This chain uses TRBV10-3 with TRBJ1-6; 7 bases are shared with TRBD1. Germline CDR1 ENHRY, CDR2 SYGVKD. Germline trimming cut 3 bases from V and 8 bases from J; bases unmatched to any gene: 7. CDR3 length: 15 amino acids. CDR3 protein: CAISDRDSSHSPLHF. The DNA for the CDR3 is TGTGCCATCAGTGACCGGGACAGCTCACATTCACCCCTCCACTTT.

DNA of the CDR3: TGCGCCAGTCCTTACCGGGACAGAGCCTACGAGCAGTACTTC. Translated, it gives CASPYRDRAYEQYF. The chain uses TRBV23-1 and TRBJ2-7; 7 bases are shared with TRBD1. TRBV23-1 is given ORF status, its function remaining uncertain. This CDR3 comprises 14 residues. Trimming removed 9 bases from V and 2 bases from J; junction bases left unmatched: 10.

In this sample, this clone turned up many times. The CDR3 here is CAISEPGVGQPQHF. The CDR3 nucleotides are TGTGCCATCAGTGAACCCGGGGTTGGGCAGCCCCAGCATTTT. V gene TRBV10-3 combines with J gene TRBJ1-5; no definite D call. The V gene lost 3 bases and the J gene lost 7 bases, with 13 bases spanning the gap. The V gene's germline CDR1 is ENHRY and CDR2 SYGVKD. This CDR3 has 14 residues.

The chain combines TRBV11-2 with TRBJ1-2, with 7 bases matching TRBD1. Germline loops: CDR1 SGHAT, CDR2 FQNNGV. The CDR3 contains 13 residues. V trimming: 5 bases; J trimming: 7 bases; junction bases outside the gene matches: 7. The CDR3 coding sequence is TGTGCCAGCAGCCAGGGGACAGATCTTGGCTACACCTTC. Translated, it gives CASSQGTDLGYTF.

Here the CDR3 DNA reads TGTGCCAGTAGACCCCTAACGGTTTCGGGCACTGAAGCTTTCTTT. Encoded protein: CASRPLTVSGTEAFF. The gene calls are TRBV19 and TRBJ1-1; D ambiguous. This CDR3 region has 15 residues. Germline CDR1 is LNHDA and CDR2 is SQIVND (reference sequence). V gave up 6 bases and J gave up 4 bases, with 18 bases separating them. Looking up the rest from reference TRBV19 and TRBJ1-1 gives the full variable domain: DGGITQSPKYLFRKEGQNVTLSCEQNLNHDAMYWYRQDPGQGLRLIYYSQIVNDFQKGDIAEGYSVSREKKESFPLTVTSAQKNPTAFYLCASRPLTVSGTEAFFGQGTRLTVV.

V usage is TRBV14 and J usage is TRBJ2-1; D is perhaps TRBD1 (5 bases). The germline V gene has CDR1 SGHDN and CDR2 FVKESK. V was trimmed by 5 bases and J by 10 bases, leaving 9 bases between them. This CDR3 has 11 residues. The DNA of the CDR3 is TGTGCCAGCAGCTTCCGACAGGAGCAGTTCTTC. It is translated as CASSFRQEQFF.

CDR3 sequence (DNA): TGTGCCAGCAGCCAAGAAGGTCCAGGCGCGAACACCGGGGAGCTGTTTTTT. Its protein product is CASSQEGPGANTGELFF. The V and J genes are TRBV4-2 and TRBJ2-2; no definite D call. The germline V and J ends were trimmed by 0 bases and 0 bases, with 11 bases remaining between them. This CDR3 has 17 amino acids. Germline V gene sequence: CDR1 LGHNA, CDR2 YNFKEQ.

The gene calls are TRBV5-1 and TRBJ2-7; 8 nucleotides align to TRBD2. Germline V gives CDR1 SGHRS, CDR2 YFSETQ. V dropped 3 bases and J dropped 5; count of bases not matched to a gene: 10. CDR3 length equals 15 residues. The CDR3 DNA follows: TGCGCCAGCAGCTCGGGAGGGGGGGCGCTGAACGAGCAGTACGTC. The encoded protein is CASSSGGGALNEQYV.

The chain has TRBV14 and TRBJ2-3; D is possibly TRBD1 (6 bases). Germline loops: CDR1 SGHDN, CDR2 FVKESK. Trimming pared 2 bases from V and 4 bases from J, leaving 19 bases between. This CDR3 region has 17 residues. CDR3 DNA sequence: TGTGCCAGCAGCCAATCCGGTCCGTTCCAGGGGCCAGATACGCAGTATTTT. The encoded protein is CASSQSGPFQGPDTQYF.

With respect to this clone: The sample carries other DNA sequences with the same CDR3. The chain carries TRBV10-3 and TRBJ1-1; D uncertain. Germline assignment: CDR1 ENHRY and CDR2 SYGVKD. Trimming pared 0 bases from V and 1 base from J, leaving 6 bases between. This CDR3 comprises 14 residues. The CDR3 nucleotides are TGTGCCATCAGTGAGTCGCGGCAGAACACTGAAGCTTTCTTT. Translated, it gives CAISESRQNTEAFF.

The genes are TRBV6-6 and TRBJ2-1; D not certain. With 7 bases removed from V and 5 bases from J, the gap between germline ends came to 6 bases. The CDR3 is 11 residues long. The germline gives CDR1 MNHNY, CDR2 SVGAGI (reference sequence). This CDR3 reads CASTLHNEQFF. For the CDR3, the DNA is TGTGCCAGCACCCTACACAATGAGCAGTTCTTC.

The J gene is TRBJ2-3, the V gene TRBV9; 10 bases agree with TRBD1. The V segment lost 0 bases and the J segment 1 base; nucleotides outside the gene matches: 2. CDR1 is SGDLS and CDR2 is YYNGEE in the germline V gene. CDR3 length: 16 residues. The CDR3 nucleotides read TGTGCCAGCAGCGTAGCCGGGACAGGGGGCACAGATACGCAGTATTTT. This codes for CASSVAGTGGTDTQYF.

This sequence joins TRBV10-1 and TRBJ2-7; 7 nucleotides match TRBD2. Germline lookup yields CDR1 WNHNN and CDR2 SYGVQD (reference sequence). With V trimmed by 8 bases and J by 0 bases, 22 bases remained unmatched. The CDR3 loop spans 19 amino acids. The CDR3 sequence is CASLNGCAGVGGSSYEQYF. The CDR3 nucleotides are TGCGCCAGCCTAAATGGTTGTGCGGGAGTAGGTGGGTCCTCCTACGAGCAGTACTTC.

The CDR3 region is CASSYASPGGGETQYF. The CDR3 DNA is TGTGCCAGCAGCTACGCCTCCCCAGGGGGCGGCGAGACCCAGTACTTC. V and J are TRBV7-9 and TRBJ2-5, with 8 positions matching TRBD1. Unmatched junction bases numbered 12, after V lost 4 bases and J lost 5 bases. CDR1 and CDR2 from the germline V gene are SEHNR and FQNEAQ (reference sequence). This CDR3 comprises 16 residues.

CDR3 amino acids: CASSVNQGRNTQYF. In nucleotides, the CDR3 is TGTGCCAGCAGTGTGAATCAGGGGAGAAATACGCAGTATTTT. The chain is built from TRBV2 and TRBJ2-3, with a tentative D call TRBD1 (6 bases). Looked up from germline, CDR1 is SNHLY and CDR2 is FYNNEI. The CDR3 is made up of 14 amino acids. V was shortened by 4 bases and J by 7 bases, with 15 bases between the two germline ends.

This clone was detected only once. The chain uses TRBV3-1 (or the pseudogene TRBV3-2) and TRBJ2-1; TRBD2 agrees at 7 bases. Germline assignment: CDR1 LGHDT and CDR2 YNNKEL (reference sequence). The CDR3 runs to 18 residues. V was pared by 1 base and J by 9 bases, with 18 bases of the junction left unmatched. The CDR3 protein is CASSQGHGAGVLSPEQFF. CDR3 in DNA: TGTGCCAGCAGCCAAGGTCACGGGGCGGGAGTCCTGTCCCCTGAGCAGTTCTTC.

The chain employs TRBV19 and TRBJ2-7; TRBD1 matches at 8 bases. There are 14 residues in the CDR3. Germline V CDR1 and CDR2: LNHDA, SQIVND (reference sequence). Trimming removed 6 bases from V and 5 bases from J; junction bases left unmatched: 9. In DNA, the CDR3 is TGTGCCAGTAGCCACTCAGGGGGCTTGGACGAGCAGTACGTC. Its translation: CASSHSGGLDEQYV.

The sample holds one count of this clone. The rearrangement uses TRBV19 and TRBJ1-2; a possible D gene is TRBD1 (6 bases). The CDR3 totals 13 residues. Germline lookup yields CDR1 LNHDA and CDR2 SQIVND (reference sequence). With 5 bases removed from V and 4 bases from J, the gap between germline ends came to 11 bases. DNA of the CDR3: TGTGCCAGTAGTCCAGAGGACAGCTATGGCTACACCTTC. Translated: CASSPEDSYGYTF.

This clone has only one observation. CDR3 bases: TGTGCCAGCAGCTTAAATGACTTAGCGGGAGGAACCGGGTCCTACAATGAGCAGTTCTTC. This codes for CASSLNDLAGGTGSYNEQFF. This chain connects TRBV13 to TRBJ2-1; 10 bases agree with TRBD2. Germline assignment: CDR1 PRHDT and CDR2 FYEKMQ (reference sequence). The J segment lost 1 base and the V segment lost 2 bases, leaving 14 bases of the junction unmatched. The CDR3 sequence is 20 residues long.